This T cell receptor (beta chain) came from a study of response to subunit inactivated influenza vaccine (dated by TCRdb to between 2017 and 2018). Regarding the complete study: The study used deep quantitative T cell receptor repertoire profiling to track responses to a trivalent subunit inactivated influenza vaccine.

The protocol used for the library was RT-PCR. TCRdb records Illumina HiSeq 2500 as the sequencer. TCRdb trimmed public reads at Q25 via fastp, called clones via MiXCR and kept in-frame beta chains. Under each unique CDR3 protein, matching rows form one entry showing the most common genes and DNA. The sample table holds hundreds of thousands of distinct CDR3 sequences, of which 25% were seen once. The ten largest clones represent 1.5% to 2% of the sample. Broad study findings and their caveats: The authors suggested that each seasonal influenza vaccination may recruit only a limited number of new T cells.

The CDR3 contains 14 residues, cysteine and phenylalanine counted. CDR3 DNA is the only sequence kept; it has 42 bases, read in frame from the first base. V was cut back by 2 bases and J by 5 bases, leaving a gap of 13 bases between them. CDR1 and CDR2 were assigned from the germline V gene as SGHRS and YFSETQ. This clonotype turned up a few times. The specificity of this receptor is unknown. No quality values exist for individual bases; no much larger clone is one base distant. Recombination connected TRBV5-1 to TRBJ2-5, and possibly TRBD1, on 6 matching bases. This TCR came from a middle-aged man who received an inactivated influenza vaccine. Donor details come from another sample of the same person, matched by shared clones. The input for sequencing was CD4+ T cells sorted from PBMCs, taken roughly 5 days after vaccination. The CDR3 protein is CASSLTQGPETQYF. The DNA sequence is given as TGCGCCAGCAGCTTAACCCAGGGGCCGGAGACCCAGTACTTC.